This T cell receptor beta chain appears in the sequencing data of a study of OX40 agonist ivuxolimab in advanced cancers. Study as a whole: Eligibility rules accepted prior anti-PD-1, anti-PD-L1 or anti-CTLA-4 therapy, and roughly 40% had some.

This CDR3 is 10 amino acids long. The V end was cut by 6 bases, the J end by 5 bases, with 4 bases between. Germline assignment: CDR1 MNHNS and CDR2 SASEGT. This clone was detected only once. The antigen is unknown. Findings and limits, study-wide: Among patients with partial responses at 0.1-3.0 mg/kg, clonal expansion was among the lowest.

The data were produced by immunoSEQ multiplex PCR, yet TCRdb's version contains in-frame clones alone and is incomplete. The sample lists roughly 70,000 clones; approximately 80% were seen once. The sample was CD4+ or CD8+ T cells sorted from blood, taken in a trial of the OX40 agonist ivuxolimab. The origin of this receptor is an adult with an advanced solid tumor such as melanoma, head and neck, liver or kidney cancer. V usage is TRBV6-1 and J usage is TRBJ2-5; D call uncertain. This CDR3 reads CASRKETQYF. The CDR3 DNA reads as TGTGCCAGCAGGAAGGAGACCCAGTACTTC.